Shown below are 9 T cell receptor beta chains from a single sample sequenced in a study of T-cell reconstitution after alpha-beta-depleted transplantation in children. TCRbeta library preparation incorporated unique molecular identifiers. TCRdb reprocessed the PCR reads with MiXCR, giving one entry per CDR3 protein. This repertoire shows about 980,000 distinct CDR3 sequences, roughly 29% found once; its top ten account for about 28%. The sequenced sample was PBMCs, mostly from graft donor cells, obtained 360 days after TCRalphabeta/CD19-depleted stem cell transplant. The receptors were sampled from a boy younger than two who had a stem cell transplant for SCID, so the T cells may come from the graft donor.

CDR3 in amino acids: CSARVAGGQKETQYF. CDR3 in DNA: TGCAGTGCTAGAGTAGCGGGGGGGCAGAAAGAGACCCAGTACTTC. The chain has TRBV20-1 and TRBJ2-5; 11 bases match TRBD2. Unmatched junction bases numbered 4, after V lost 1 base and J lost 3 bases. Germline CDR1 is DFQATT and CDR2 is SNEGSKA (reference sequence). CDR3 length: 15 amino acids.

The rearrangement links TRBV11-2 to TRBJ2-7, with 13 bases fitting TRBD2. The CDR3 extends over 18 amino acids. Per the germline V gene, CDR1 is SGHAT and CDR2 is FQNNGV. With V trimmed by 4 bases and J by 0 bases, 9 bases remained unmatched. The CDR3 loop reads CASSYGLAGAALSYEQYF. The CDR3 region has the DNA TGTGCCAGCAGCTACGGACTAGCGGGGGCCGCCCTCTCCTACGAGCAGTACTTC.

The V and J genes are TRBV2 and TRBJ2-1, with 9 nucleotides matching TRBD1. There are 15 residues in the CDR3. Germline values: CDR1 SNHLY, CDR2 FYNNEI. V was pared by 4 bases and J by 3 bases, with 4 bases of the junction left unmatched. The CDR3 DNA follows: TGTGCCAGCAGTGTAGGACAGGGGCACTACAATGAGCAGTTCTTC. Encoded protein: CASSVGQGHYNEQFF.

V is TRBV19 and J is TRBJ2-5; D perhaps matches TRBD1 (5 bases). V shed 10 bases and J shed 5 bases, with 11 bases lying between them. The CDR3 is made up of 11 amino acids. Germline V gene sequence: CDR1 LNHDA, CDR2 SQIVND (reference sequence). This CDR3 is CANRQWETQYF. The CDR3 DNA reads TGTGCCAATCGACAGTGGGAGACCCAGTACTTC.

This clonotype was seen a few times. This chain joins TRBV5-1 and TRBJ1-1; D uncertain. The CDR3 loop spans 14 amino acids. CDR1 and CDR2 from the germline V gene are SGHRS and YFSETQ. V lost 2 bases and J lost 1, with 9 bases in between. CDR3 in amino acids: CASSFRAENTEAFF. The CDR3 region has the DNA TGCGCCAGCAGCTTTCGGGCGGAGAACACTGAAGCTTTCTTT.

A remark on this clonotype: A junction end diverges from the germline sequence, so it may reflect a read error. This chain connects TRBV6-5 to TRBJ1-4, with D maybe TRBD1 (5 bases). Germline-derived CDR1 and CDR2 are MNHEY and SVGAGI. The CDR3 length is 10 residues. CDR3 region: CASSSRDGRF. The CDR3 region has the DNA TGTGCCAGCAGTTCTCGGGACGGACGTTTT.

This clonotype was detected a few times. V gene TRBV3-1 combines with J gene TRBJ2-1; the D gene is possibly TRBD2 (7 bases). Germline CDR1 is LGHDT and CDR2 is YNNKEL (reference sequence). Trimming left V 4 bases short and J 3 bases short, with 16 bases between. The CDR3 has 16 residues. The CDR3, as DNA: TGTGCCAGCAGCCGCCGAGGGGGGGTCGGCTACAATGAGCAGTTCTTC. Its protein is CASSRRGGVGYNEQFF.

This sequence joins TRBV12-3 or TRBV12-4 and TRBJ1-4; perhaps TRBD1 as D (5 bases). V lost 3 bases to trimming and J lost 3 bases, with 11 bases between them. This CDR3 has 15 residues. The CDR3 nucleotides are TGTGCCAGCAGTTTGGCGGGACTGGCTAATGAAAAACTGTTTTTT. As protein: CASSLAGLANEKLFF.

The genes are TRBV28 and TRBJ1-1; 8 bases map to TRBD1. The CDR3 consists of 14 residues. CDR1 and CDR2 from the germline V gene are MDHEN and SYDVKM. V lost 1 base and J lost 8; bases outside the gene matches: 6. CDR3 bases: TGTGCCAGCAGTTTATTTTTGGGGGACAGGGAAGCTTTCTTT. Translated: CASSLFLGDREAFF.